This TCR beta chain was sequenced in a study of blood T cell repertoires in COVID-19. Study summary: Sources were T cells, B-cell-depleted T cells, or PBMCs; the material itself was cDNA or gDNA.

The CDR3 spans 13 residues. V was trimmed by 7 bases and J by 7 bases, leaving 13 bases between them. Germline CDR1 reads MNHEY; CDR2 reads SVGAGI. Here immunoSEQ multiplex PCR was the method, and the copy in TCRdb shows in-frame clones only, minus some. The table lists roughly 70,000 clones, around 74% of them singletons. The count of this clone is one. This receptor was obtained from a man in his sixties with COVID-19, enrolled during active disease. V is TRBV6-5 and J is TRBJ1-4; weak D call: TRBD1 (6 bases). Sequencing was carried out using peripheral blood. The CDR3 sequence: CASTGGRVEKLFF. The CDR3 DNA follows: TGTGCCAGCACCGGGGGGCGAGTTGAAAAACTGTTTTTT.